The 16 T cell receptor beta chains in this list originate from one sample, sequenced in a study of T-cell reconstitution after alpha-beta-depleted transplantation in children. Library preparation (for TCRbeta) was performed with unique molecular identifiers. TCRdb called the PCR reads again in MiXCR, with one record for every CDR3 protein. Among around 410,000 distinct CDR3 sequences listed, roughly 10% were seen once. The sequences come from PBMCs from the stem cell graft donor, collected from the stem cell graft. The source is a human donor who donated a stem cell graft to a child with acute myeloid leukemia.

This clonotype was counted a few times. V usage is TRBV9 and J usage is TRBJ2-1; 8 positions match TRBD2. The germline CDR1 and CDR2 sequences are SGDLS and YYNGEE. V shed 4 bases, J shed 10 bases, and the junction held 7 bases outside the gene matches. The CDR3 extends over 13 amino acids. CDR3 DNA: TGTGCCAGCAGCTACCGGGGGGGGAGCGAGCAGTTCTTC. It encodes CASSYRGGSEQFF.

This clonotype has just a few counts. V gene TRBV20-1 combines with J gene TRBJ1-6; D is perhaps TRBD1 (6 bases). The CDR3 has 15 amino acids. Germline loops: CDR1 DFQATT, CDR2 SNEGSKA (reference sequence). The V end lost 0 bases, the J end lost 5 bases, and 11 bases lay between the germline ends. The CDR3 here is CSAREAEGDNSPLHF. The CDR3 DNA follows: TGCAGTGCTAGAGAGGCCGAGGGGGATAATTCACCCCTCCACTTT.

This clonotype has ten or more counts. The J gene is TRBJ1-5, the V gene TRBV20-1; D perhaps matches TRBD1 (6 bases). The germline gives CDR1 DFQATT, CDR2 SNEGSKA (reference sequence). The CDR3 runs to 17 residues. The germline V and J ends were trimmed by 4 bases and 1 base, with 20 bases remaining between them. The chain's CDR3 is CSAMPGLRGLSNQPQHF. CDR3 DNA sequence: TGCAGTGCTATGCCGGGACTCCGGGGGCTAAGCAATCAGCCCCAGCATTTT.

This clonotype was detected a few times. This chain joins TRBV15 and TRBJ2-6; a weak D match, TRBD2 (5 bases). Per germline, CDR1 LNHNV and CDR2 YYDKDF (reference sequence). CDR3 length equals 18 residues. With 3 bases removed from V and 3 bases from J, the gap between germline ends came to 18 bases. In DNA form, the CDR3 reads TGTGCCACCAGCAGGAAAGTCGGGGTGATTAGTGGGGCCAACGTCCTGACTTTC. Its protein product is CATSRKVGVISGANVLTF.

The chain uses TRBV5-1 and TRBJ1-1, with 10 bases lining up with TRBD1. J lost 3 bases, V lost 4 bases, and 3 bases had no gene match. Germline V gene sequence: CDR1 SGHRS, CDR2 YFSETQ. The CDR3 is 14 residues long. The CDR3 DNA reads as TGCGCCAGCAGCAGACAGGGGGCGGACACTGAAGCTTTCTTT. Amino acids: CASSRQGADTEAFF.

This clonotype was seen at least ten times. The chain recombines TRBV20-1 with TRBJ1-6; D not certain. Deletions cut 3 bases from V and 9 bases from J, with 12 bases between. There are 13 residues in the CDR3. Germline CDR1 is DFQATT and CDR2 is SNEGSKA (reference sequence). The CDR3 DNA is TGCAGTGCTAGTAAGGAGTTGAGTTCACCCCTCCACTTT. Translation: CSASKELSSPLHF.

The V gene is TRBV19, the J gene TRBJ1-1, with D unclear. Trimming removed 7 bases at V and 7 bases at J, with 16 bases between. The CDR3 extends over 13 amino acids. CDR1 LNHDA and CDR2 SQIVND come from the germline V gene (reference sequence). The CDR3 here is CASTRRVSGEAFF. As DNA, the CDR3 is TGTGCCAGTACCCGGAGGGTTTCGGGTGAAGCTTTCTTT.

The chain links TRBV7-8 to TRBJ2-7; 8 nucleotides agree with TRBD2. There are 14 residues in the CDR3. Germline V gene lookup returns CDR1 SGHVS and CDR2 FQNEAQ. The J segment lost 2 bases and the V segment lost 7 bases, leaving 7 bases of the junction unmatched. The CDR3 reads CASKERESTYEQYF. The CDR3 nucleotides are TGTGCCAGCAAAGAGCGGGAGAGCACCTACGAGCAGTACTTC. The variable domain in full, with the rest retrieved from reference TRBV7-8 and TRBJ2-7, is GAGVSQSPRYKVAKRGQDVALRCDPISGHVSLFWYQQALGQGPEFLTYFQNEAQLDKSGLPSDRFFAERPEGSVSTLKIQRTQQEDSAVYLCASKERESTYEQYFGPGTRLTVT.

The V and J genes are TRBV6-5 and TRBJ2-1; D is perhaps TRBD2 (5 bases). Between the trimmed V and J ends, which lost 2 bases and 4 bases, there was a span of 12 bases. Looked up from germline, CDR1 is MNHEY and CDR2 is SVGAGI. The CDR3 runs 15 residues. The CDR3 is CASSYEGRPYNEQFF. The CDR3 coding sequence is TGTGCCAGCAGTTACGAGGGCAGGCCTTACAATGAGCAGTTCTTC.

The chain uses TRBV27 and TRBJ2-3; D call uncertain. This CDR3 comprises 15 residues. V dropped 2 bases and J dropped 2 bases, with 11 bases sitting between them. Germline V gives CDR1 MNHEY, CDR2 SMNVEV (reference sequence). The CDR3 here is CASSLADSTTDTQYF. The CDR3 nucleotides read TGTGCCAGCAGTTTAGCCGACTCGACCACAGATACGCAGTATTTT.

This clonotype was seen only a few times. CDR3 region: CASSPPGGEAGETQYF. Here the CDR3 DNA reads TGTGCCAGCAGTCCGCCGGGGGGGGAGGCGGGGGAGACCCAGTACTTC. This chain links TRBV12-3 or TRBV12-4 with TRBJ2-5; TRBD2 agrees at 8 bases. This CDR3 is 16 amino acids long. V lost 5 bases and J lost 5; bases outside the gene matches: 13.

This clonotype was detected many times. The gene calls are TRBV29-1 and TRBJ1-1, with unresolved D. CDR1 and CDR2 (germline): SQVTM, ANQGSEA. V lost 6 bases, J lost 0 bases, and 8 bases lay in between. CDR3 size: 12 residues. CDR3 amino acids: CSVDAMNTEAFF. The CDR3 nucleotides are TGCAGCGTGGACGCCATGAACACTGAAGCTTTCTTT. Based on the CDR3 plus reference TRBV29-1 and TRBJ1-1, the full variable domain is SAVISQKPSRDICQRGTSLTIQCQVDSQVTMMFWYRQQPGQSLTLIATANQGSEATYESGFVIDKFPISRPNLTFSTLTVSNMSPEDSSIYLCSVDAMNTEAFFGQGTRLTVV.

This clonotype was recorded a few times. The chain recombines TRBV7-8 with TRBJ1-2; 9 bases agree with TRBD1. The J segment lost 6 bases and the V segment lost 4 bases, leaving 3 bases of the junction unmatched. Looked up from germline, CDR1 is SGHVS and CDR2 is FQNEAQ. CDR3 length equals 13 residues. The CDR3 nucleotides read TGTGCCAGCAGCTCCCGGACAGGGGATGGCTACACCTTC. Protein product: CASSSRTGDGYTF.

This clonotype appeared a few times. The chain combines TRBV7-2 with TRBJ1-2; D is perhaps TRBD1 (6 bases). V gave up 5 bases and J gave up 5 bases, with 18 bases separating them. The CDR3 sequence is 15 residues long. Germline values: CDR1 SGHTA, CDR2 FQGNSA. As DNA, the CDR3 is TGTGCCAGCAGCCACGTCAGGGGATCGGCGTATGGCTACACCTTC. Its translation is CASSHVRGSAYGYTF. The variable domain in full, completed from reference TRBV7-2 and TRBJ1-2, reads GAGVSQSPSNKVTEKGKDVELRCDPISGHTALYWYRQSLGQGLEFLIYFQGNSAPDKSGLPSDRFSAERTGGSVSTLTIQRTQQEDSAVYLCASSHVRGSAYGYTFGSGTRLTVV.

CDR3 nucleotides: TGTGCCAGCAGCTTTGACAGGAGCTCACCCCTCCACTTT. It yields the protein CASSFDRSSPLHF. This chain uses TRBV11-3 with TRBJ1-6; maybe TRBD1 (6 bases). V dropped 3 bases and J dropped 10 bases, with 10 bases sitting between them. CDR3 length: 13 amino acids. Germline V CDR1 and CDR2: SGHNT, YENEEA.

This clonotype appeared a few times. The rearrangement links TRBV20-1 to TRBJ1-5, with D unclear. Germline CDR1 reads DFQATT; CDR2 reads SNEGSKA (reference sequence). V lost 6 bases, J lost 7 bases, and 16 bases lay in between. The CDR3 length is 13 residues. CDR3 residues: CSARDIPGQPQHF. The CDR3, as DNA: TGCAGTGCCCGAGACATCCCTGGGCAGCCCCAGCATTTT.